The source of this T cell receptor (beta chain) is a study of a mutant IDH1 vaccine in newly diagnosed glioma (dated by TCRdb to the early 2020s). Broadly, across the study: Across visits V03 through V10, patients got a total of eight vaccinations, given in weeks 1, 3, 5, 7, 11, 15, 19 and 23. Peripheral blood was drawn at six visits: V03 (baseline), V05, V07, V10, V12 and V13. For exploratory analyses, longitudinal TCRB deep sequencing was carried out in about 26 treated patients wherever samples were available. Prior to enrollment, patients had been given standard therapy consisting of radiotherapy alone, temozolomide alone, or radiochemotherapy with temozolomide, with the combination given to most patients. Of the approximately 35 treated patients, about 62% were male and roughly 38% were female, and a mean age of roughly 41 years was recorded. In the chemotherapy-containing groups, vaccination started alongside temozolomide cycles, whereas in patients who had radiotherapy alone it started 4-6 weeks after radiotherapy. What the study reported, not specific to this receptor: It was noted by the authors that analyses of patient blood samples could not be reproduced owing to sample limitations. No apparent relationship was observed between pseudoprogression and alterations in the top peripheral T cell clonotypes detected by TCRB sequencing. Immune responses induced by the vaccine were seen in about 93% of patients across multiple MHC alleles. PBMC samples for TCRB deep sequencing were selected based on availability.

In regard to this clone: Its specific antigen is unknown. The sample holds no much larger clone one base away, and base qualities are not on file.

The CDR3 measures 16 amino acids from cysteine to phenylalanine. CDR3 DNA only is kept here, 48 bases in frame from base 1. Based on the germline V gene (reference sequence), the CDR1 and CDR2 sequences are LNHDA and SQIVND. The germline V end is reduced by 5 bases and the J end by 4 bases; junction bases left unmatched: 12. Libraries were constructed by the immunoSEQ multiplex PCR assay. Rearranged TCR beta chain sequences were amplified with the hsTCRB Kit following the manufacturer's protocol. Sequencing of TCRB libraries was carried out on an Illumina MiSeq. Per the authors' processing: The kit vendor's proprietary platform handled demultiplexing, trimming and gene mapping. TCRdb provides this immuneACCESS table in a form limited to in-frame rearrangements. Some clones are lacking; in checked studies, under half of them reflect an unresolved V gene, and why the rest are absent is not known. That table is the source of V, J and clone size, and D and trimming were worked out from the DNA. The sample has roughly 130,000 clones on record, about 82% of them singletons. The ten top clones hold under 7% of the sample.

The sample's time point label, decoded: week 11, during vaccination. A 20-mer mutant IDH1 peptide at 300 micrograms in Montanide made up each vaccine dose, which was injected subcutaneously together with topical imiquimod. All donors had newly diagnosed IDH1-mutant astrocytomas of WHO grade 3 or 4 that showed loss of nuclear ATRX. The samples were drawn from NOA16, a multicentre, single-arm, open-label phase I trial in Germany that tested a mutant IDH1 peptide vaccine in humans for the first time. The DNeasy Blood and Tissue Kit was used to extract genomic DNA from EDTA blood for TCRB sequencing. This specimen consisted of PBMCs, obtained from a glioma patient whose treatment included an IDH1 peptide vaccine. The clonotype was recovered from a man aged 35 to 55 with glioma. The chain was built from TRBV19 and TRBJ2-3; the central 7 bases match TRBD1. The CDR3 amino acid sequence is: CASSLRQGIGADTQYF. The nucleotides read TGTGCCAGTAGTCTACGACAGGGAATAGGGGCAGATACGCAGTATTTT.